The rows below give T cell receptor beta chains drawn from one sample of a study of blood T cells in healthy people across ages. TCRdb re-derived calls from the 5' RACE reads in MiXCR, one entry per CDR3 protein. The sample consists of 550,000 to 750,000 distinct CDR3 sequences, roughly 20% of them appearing once. Sequencing input: blood. The receptor source for this set is a man between 65 and 85 years old in good health. Each CDR3 is given with its conserved first and last residue. The D gene is left open where the match is weak. Not every row has a clone size; where given, it reads once, few, many or a size class.

abundance: .
d_gene: .
j_gene: TRBJ1-5
len: 15
v_gene: TRBV27
CDR3nt: TGTGCCAGCAGTTTATTGGGGGGCGGCAATCAGCCCCAGCATTTT
CDR3aa: CASSLLGGGNQPQHF

abundance: .
d_gene: TRBD1
j_gene: TRBJ2-5
len: 14
v_gene: TRBV12-3/TRBV12-4
CDR3nt: TGTGCCAGCAGTTTAAGGGGGCCCGGGCAGACCCAGTACTTC
CDR3aa: CASSLRGPGQTQYF

abundance: few
d_gene: TRBD1
j_gene: TRBJ2-6
len: 17
v_gene: TRBV5-1
CDR3nt: TGCGCCAGCAGCTTGGAGGGACAGGGGGTTGGGGCCAACGTCCTGACTTTC
CDR3aa: CASSLEGQGVGANVLTF

abundance: .
d_gene: .
j_gene: TRBJ2-3
len: 15
v_gene: TRBV7-9
CDR3nt: TGTGCCAGCAGAAAGGGGGGGAGCGAAACAGATACGCAGTATTTT
CDR3aa: CASRKGGSETDTQYF

abundance: few
d_gene: .
j_gene: TRBJ2-7
len: 15
v_gene: TRBV28
CDR3nt: TGTGCCAGCAGTCCCGCGGGACAGACATCCTACGAGCAGTACTTC
CDR3aa: CASSPAGQTSYEQYF

abundance: many
d_gene: TRBD2
j_gene: TRBJ2-4
len: 15
v_gene: TRBV28
CDR3nt: TGTGCCAGCAGCGGACTAGCGGGAGGGCCCTCCCTTCAGTACTTC
CDR3aa: CASSGLAGGPSLQYF

abundance: many
d_gene: TRBD2
j_gene: TRBJ2-5
len: 16
v_gene: TRBV6-1
CDR3nt: TGTGCCAGCAGTGAACCAGCGGGGGGGTTTCAAGAGACCCAGTACTTC
CDR3aa: CASSEPAGGFQETQYF

abundance: .
d_gene: TRBD2
j_gene: TRBJ2-5
len: 14
v_gene: TRBV10-3
CDR3nt: TGTGCCATCGGACTAGCGGGTTCAAAAGAGACCCAGTACTTC
CDR3aa: CAIGLAGSKETQYF

abundance: many
d_gene: .
j_gene: TRBJ1-1
len: 13
v_gene: TRBV27
CDR3nt: TGTGCCAGCAGTTGGACAGAGAACACTGAAGCTTTCTTT
CDR3aa: CASSWTENTEAFF

abundance: .
d_gene: .
j_gene: TRBJ2-2
len: 15
v_gene: TRBV5-1
CDR3nt: TGCGCCAGCAGACCCGACAGGTTGAGGACCGGGGAGCTGTTTTTT
CDR3aa: CASRPDRLRTGELFF

abundance: .
d_gene: TRBD2
j_gene: TRBJ2-1
len: 15
v_gene: TRBV6-5
CDR3nt: TGTGCCAGCAGTTCTCCTAGCGGCTTGTACAGTGAGCAGTTCTTC
CDR3aa: CASSSPSGLYSEQFF

abundance: few
d_gene: .
j_gene: TRBJ2-7
len: 11
v_gene: TRBV6-2/TRBV6-3
CDR3nt: TGTGCCAGCAGTTATTCCGTGGAGCAGTACTTC
CDR3aa: CASSYSVEQYF

abundance: few
d_gene: .
j_gene: TRBJ2-5
len: 18
v_gene: TRBV7-2
CDR3nt: TGTGCCAGCAGCTTATTACCCCATGGAGGTAGTTGGAGAGAGACCCAGTACTTC
CDR3aa: CASSLLPHGGSWRETQYF

abundance: few
d_gene: .
j_gene: TRBJ2-2
len: 14
v_gene: TRBV5-5
CDR3nt: TGTGCCAGCAGGGGACCGATTAACACCGGGGAGCTGTTTTTT
CDR3aa: CASRGPINTGELFF

abundance: few
d_gene: .
j_gene: TRBJ2-5
len: 15
v_gene: TRBV5-1
CDR3nt: TGCGCCAGCAGCTTGACTAGCTTTTCCAAAGAGACCCAGTACTTC
CDR3aa: CASSLTSFSKETQYF

abundance: few
d_gene: .
j_gene: TRBJ2-7
len: 15
v_gene: TRBV6-5
CDR3nt: TGTGCCAGCAGCGAGGCCAAAGGGGTCTCCTACGAGCAGTACTTC
CDR3aa: CASSEAKGVSYEQYF

abundance: .
d_gene: .
j_gene: TRBJ2-4
len: 13
v_gene: TRBV5-1
CDR3nt: TGCGCCAGCAGGGAGGTGGCCAAAAACATTCAGTACTTC
CDR3aa: CASREVAKNIQYF

abundance: once
d_gene: .
j_gene: TRBJ2-1
len: 13
v_gene: TRBV29-1
CDR3nt: TGCAGCGTTGCGTCGGTATTATCCGATGAGCAGTTCTTC
CDR3aa: CSVASVLSDEQFF

abundance: few
d_gene: .
j_gene: TRBJ1-2
len: 13
v_gene: TRBV3-1
CDR3nt: TGTGCCAGCACCCCGGCAGCGGGCTATGGCTGCACCTTC
CDR3aa: CASTPAAGYGCTF

abundance: few
d_gene: .
j_gene: TRBJ1-4
len: 13
v_gene: TRBV11-1
CDR3nt: TGTGCCAGCAGCCTATACAATGAGGGACAACTGTTTTTT
CDR3aa: CASSLYNEGQLFF

abundance: .
d_gene: TRBD1
j_gene: TRBJ2-5
len: 13
v_gene: TRBV5-1
CDR3nt: TGCGCCAGCAGCTTTCAGGGGGCAGAGACCCAGTACTTC
CDR3aa: CASSFQGAETQYF

abundance: .
d_gene: .
j_gene: TRBJ2-2
len: 14
v_gene: TRBV7-3
CDR3nt: TGTGCCAGCAGCTTAAACTCATACACCGGGGAGCTGTTTTTT
CDR3aa: CASSLNSYTGELFF

abundance: .
d_gene: .
j_gene: TRBJ2-3
len: 14
v_gene: TRBV20-1
CDR3nt: TGCAGTGCTAGAGATCAACGGCTCACAGATACGCAGTATTTT
CDR3aa: CSARDQRLTDTQYF

abundance: .
d_gene: .
j_gene: TRBJ2-7
len: 15
v_gene: TRBV18
CDR3nt: TGTGCCAGCTCGAGAGGACAACACTCCGGCTACGAGCAGTACTTC
CDR3aa: CASSRGQHSGYEQYF